This TCR beta chain came from a study of CD8 T cells in Susac syndrome. V lost 6 bases and J 5 bases, leaving 11 bases between the germline ends. Germline CDR1 reads MNHEY; CDR2 reads SVGEGT. The CDR3 totals 13 residues. CD8+ and CD4+ blood T cells underwent TCR beta sequencing. In the multiple sclerosis control group, patients were treatment-naive and had stable or active relapsing-remitting disease. TEMRA cells underwent FACS enrichment and CD8+ and CD4+ T cells underwent negative isolation. With random hexamers, reverse transcription was performed on roughly 0.45 to 1 ug of RNA. By means of immunoSEQ multiplex PCR, TCR beta CDR3 spanning 54 Vbeta and 13 Jbeta underwent amplification. TCRdb called the immunoSEQ multiplex PCR reads again in MiXCR, with one record for every CDR3 protein. The data contain 250,000 to 300,000 distinct CDR3 sequences, about 88% of them singletons.

The chain is built from TRBV6-2 or TRBV6-3 and TRBJ2-1; TRBD1 is a possible D gene (6 bases). The source of this sequence is a human donor with multiple sclerosis. Material: CD8+ T cells from PBMCs. Here the CDR3 DNA reads TGTGCCAGCAGCCCCACAGGGAACAATGAGCAGTTCTTC. This codes for CASSPTGNNEQFF.